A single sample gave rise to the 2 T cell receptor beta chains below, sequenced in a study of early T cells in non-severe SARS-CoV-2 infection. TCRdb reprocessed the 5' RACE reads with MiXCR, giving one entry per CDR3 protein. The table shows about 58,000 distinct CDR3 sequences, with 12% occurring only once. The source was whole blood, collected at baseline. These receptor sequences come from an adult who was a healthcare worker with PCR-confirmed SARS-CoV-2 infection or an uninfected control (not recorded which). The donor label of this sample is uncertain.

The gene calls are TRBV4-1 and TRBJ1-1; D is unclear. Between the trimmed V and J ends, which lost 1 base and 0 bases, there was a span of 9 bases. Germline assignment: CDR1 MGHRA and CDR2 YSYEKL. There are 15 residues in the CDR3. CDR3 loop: CASSQAAALNTEAFF. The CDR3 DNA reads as TGCGCCAGCAGCCAAGCGGCCGCCTTGAACACTGAAGCTTTCTTT.

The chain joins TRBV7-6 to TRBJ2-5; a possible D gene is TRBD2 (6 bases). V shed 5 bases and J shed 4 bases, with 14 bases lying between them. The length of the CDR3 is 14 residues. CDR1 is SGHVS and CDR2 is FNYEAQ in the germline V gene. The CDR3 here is CASSPRRLGETQYF. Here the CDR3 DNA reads TGTGCCAGCAGCCCCCGCCGACTAGGAGAGACCCAGTACTTC.